This is a list of T cell receptor beta chains from one sample in a study of shared clonotypes between healthy human individuals. Repertoires were generated with immunoSEQ multiplex PCR, while TCRdb's copy carries only in-frame clones and drops some. The sample lists around 350,000 clones; less than 85% were seen once. Sequenced material: memory CD4+ T cells sorted from blood. The receptors here all came from a man between 25 and 39 years old in good health. Both conserved end residues are part of each CDR3. Fields, in order: D gene, clone size, J gene, V gene, CDR3 protein, CDR3 DNA. The D gene is left open where the match is weak. The size entry is marked missing in some rows and otherwise reads once, few, many or a size class.

>.|once|TRBJ1-2|TRBV5-6
CASSFRSGPSNYGYTF
TGTGCCAGCAGCTTTCGATCCGGGCCATCTAACTATGGCTACACCTTC
>TRBD2|.|TRBJ2-1|TRBV15
CATGREIYNEQFF
TGTGCCACCGGGCGGGAGATCTACAATGAGCAGTTCTTC
>.|.|TRBJ1-5|TRBV7-9
CASSLGDSGNQPQHF
TGTGCCAGCAGCTTAGGTGACAGCGGGAATCAGCCCCAGCATTTT
>.|few|TRBJ1-1|TRBV29-1
CSVEDRNEAFF
TGCAGCGTTGAAGACAGGAACGAAGCTTTCTTT
>.|.|TRBJ2-5|TRBV5-1
CASSSPAGQETQYF
TGCGCCAGCAGCTCCCCAGCGGGCCAAGAGACCCAGTACTTC
>.|.|TRBJ1-5|TRBV27
CASSGPGGPQHF
TGTGCCAGCAGTGGCCCCGGGGGGCCCCAGCATTTT
>.|.|TRBJ1-5|TRBV28
CASSTLRQPQHF
TGTGCCAGCAGTACACTCAGGCAGCCCCAGCATTTT
>.|.|TRBJ2-4|TRBV6-5
CASSPSAKNIQYF
TGTGCCAGCAGTCCCTCCGCCAAAAACATTCAGTACTTC
>TRBD1|.|TRBJ1-2|TRBV27
CASSEAGGGANYGYTF
TGTGCCAGCAGCGAGGCGGGAGGGGGCGCTAACTATGGCTACACCTTC
>TRBD2|.|TRBJ2-1|TRBV5-4
CASSWGLAGAGEQFF
TGTGCCAGCAGCTGGGGACTAGCGGGAGCCGGTGAGCAGTTCTTC
>.|once|TRBJ1-2|TRBV18
CASSPAGYTNYGYTF
TGTGCCAGCTCACCGGCGGGGTATACTAACTATGGCTACACCTTC
>.|.|TRBJ2-7|TRBV18
CASSPIRDTIYEQYF
TGTGCCAGCTCTCCGATCCGGGACACAATATACGAGCAGTACTTC
>TRBD1|many|TRBJ2-1|TRBV5-1
CASSLPTGGPYNEQFF
TGCGCCAGCAGCCTCCCCACAGGGGGACCGTACAATGAGCAGTTCTTC
>.|.|TRBJ1-5|TRBV7-2
CASSLVLVGGNQPQHF
TGTGCCAGCAGCTTAGTTTTGGTGGGCGGTAATCAGCCCCAGCATTTT
>TRBD2|.|TRBJ2-1|TRBV14
CASSQAGGSQNEQFF
TGTGCCAGCAGCCAAGCTGGCGGGAGTCAAAATGAGCAGTTCTTC
>.|few|TRBJ1-1|TRBV5-4
CASSSSMNTEAFF
TGTGCCAGCAGCTCTTCGATGAACACTGAAGCTTTCTTT
>TRBD2|.|TRBJ2-7|TRBV28
CASSHRSGSGAYGQYF
TGTGCCAGCAGCCACCGTAGCGGGAGCGGGGCCTACGGGCAGTACTTC
>.|.|TRBJ1-2|TRBV30
CAGNPLGQTNYGYTF
TGTGCTGGAAACCCGTTGGGTCAAACTAACTATGGCTACACCTTC
>.|.|TRBJ2-5|TRBV9
CASSIQETQYF
TGTGCCAGCAGCATCCAAGAGACCCAGTACTTC
>.|.|TRBJ2-7|TRBV28
CASSPSFSGRSYEQYF
TGTGCCAGCAGTCCCAGTTTCTCGGGGAGATCCTACGAGCAGTACTTC
>TRBD2|few|TRBJ2-1|TRBV7-3
CASSVSGTNEQFF
TGTGCCAGCAGCGTTAGCGGGACCAATGAGCAGTTCTTC
>.|few|TRBJ2-3|TRBV18
CASSPRGLGVDTQYF
TGTGCCAGCTCACCACGAGGCTTGGGGGTGGATACGCAGTATTTT
>.|.|TRBJ1-5|TRBV10-3
CAISERGNNQPQHF
TGTGCCATCAGTGAAAGGGGAAACAATCAGCCCCAGCATTTT
>TRBD2|.|TRBJ2-1|TRBV28
CASKGLAGGPWSGEQFF
TGTGCCAGCAAAGGACTAGCGGGAGGGCCTTGGTCCGGTGAGCAGTTCTTC